The 5 T cell receptor beta chains below come from one sample, sequenced in a study of patients and donors after allogeneic stem cell transplantation. One entry per CDR3 protein results from TCRdb running MiXCR on the RT-PCR reads. The sample yields around 170,000 distinct CDR3 sequences, roughly 22% seen once. Sequenced material: blood, either unsorted or a sorted T cell fraction (not recorded which). These receptors originate from a human donor who was either an allogeneic HSCT recipient or a stem cell or donor lymphocyte infusion donor (not recorded which). It is not recorded whose cells these are; they may come from a transplant donor.

This clonotype has just a few counts. The rearrangement links TRBV30 to TRBJ2-3; D uncertain. With 2 bases removed from V and 6 bases from J, the gap between germline ends came to 12 bases. The CDR3 has 13 residues. Germline-derived CDR1 and CDR2 are GTSNPN and SVGIG (reference sequence). CDR3 residues: CAWSFGAEDTQYF. The CDR3 coding sequence is TGTGCCTGGAGTTTTGGAGCCGAGGATACGCAGTATTTT.

The sample holds a few counts of this clonotype. This sequence joins TRBV6-6 and TRBJ2-5; 12 bases map to TRBD2. This CDR3 region has 18 residues. V dropped 5 bases and J dropped 0; count of bases not matched to a gene: 10. Germline CDR1 reads MNHNY; CDR2 reads SVGAGI (reference sequence). The CDR3 nucleotides read TGTGCCAGCAGTCTAACTAGCGGGGGGACTCTGTACCAAGAGACCCAGTACTTC. Translated, it gives CASSLTSGGTLYQETQYF.

About this clonotype itself: In this CDR3 the conserved last residue, phenylalanine or tryptophan, is missing, so a read error is likely. V gene TRBV4-3 combines with J gene TRBJ1-5; D not resolved. Germline CDR1 is LGHNA and CDR2 is YSLEER. The CDR3 consists of 14 residues. Trimming took off 1 base at V and 8 bases at J, with 12 bases between the two ends. CDR3 sequence reads: CASSQAPYVEPQHL. The CDR3 region has the DNA TGCGCCAGCAGCCAAGCCCCATATGTGGAGCCCCAGCATTTG.

This chain uses TRBV20-1 with TRBJ2-7; D is unresolved. The CDR3 runs to 14 residues. V dropped 0 bases and J dropped 1 base, with 10 bases sitting between them. Per the germline V gene, CDR1 is DFQATT and CDR2 is SNEGSKA (reference sequence). CDR3 loop: CSARDAGYSYEQYF. For the CDR3, the DNA is TGCAGTGCTAGAGATGCCGGGTATTCCTACGAGCAGTACTTC.

This clonotype was picked up one time. The V call is TRBV9, the J call TRBJ2-7; D remains ambiguous. Germline assignment: CDR1 SGDLS and CDR2 YYNGEE. There are 15 residues in the CDR3. Trimming removed 0 bases from V and 3 bases from J, with 13 bases in between. DNA for the CDR3: TGTGCCAGCAGCGTAGGTAACTCCCCTGACTACGAGCAGTACTTC. Protein: CASSVGNSPDYEQYF.